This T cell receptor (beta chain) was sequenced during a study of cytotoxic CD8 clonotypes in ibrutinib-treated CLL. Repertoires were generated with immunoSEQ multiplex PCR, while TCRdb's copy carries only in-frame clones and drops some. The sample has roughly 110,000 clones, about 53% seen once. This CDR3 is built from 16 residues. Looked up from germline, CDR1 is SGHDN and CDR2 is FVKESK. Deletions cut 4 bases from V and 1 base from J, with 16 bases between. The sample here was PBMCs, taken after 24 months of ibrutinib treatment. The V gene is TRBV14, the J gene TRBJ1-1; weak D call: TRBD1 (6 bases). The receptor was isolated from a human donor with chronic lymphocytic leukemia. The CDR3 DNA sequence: TGTGCCAGCAGCCGATACTCGGGACACCAGAACACTGAAGCTTTCTTT. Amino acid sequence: CASSRYSGHQNTEAFF.